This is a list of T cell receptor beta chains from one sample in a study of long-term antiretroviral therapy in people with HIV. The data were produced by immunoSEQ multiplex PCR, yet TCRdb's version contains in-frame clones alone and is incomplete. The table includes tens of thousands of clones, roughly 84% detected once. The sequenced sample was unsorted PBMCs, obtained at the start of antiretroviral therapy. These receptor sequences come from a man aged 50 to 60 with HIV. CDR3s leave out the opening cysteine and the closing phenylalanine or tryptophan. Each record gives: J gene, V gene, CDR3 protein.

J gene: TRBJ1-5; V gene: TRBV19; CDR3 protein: ASSKGRPGPNQPQH
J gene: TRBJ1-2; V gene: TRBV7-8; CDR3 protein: ASSLDRARGYT
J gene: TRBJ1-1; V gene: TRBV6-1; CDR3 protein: ASSTTAGGAF
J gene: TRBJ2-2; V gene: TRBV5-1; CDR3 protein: ASSLAPVTGELF
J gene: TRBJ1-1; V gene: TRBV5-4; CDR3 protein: ASSLSGVAEAF
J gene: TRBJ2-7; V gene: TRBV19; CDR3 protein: ASSGPGQGEHEQY
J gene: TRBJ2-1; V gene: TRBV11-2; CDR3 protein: ASSFTLWGEQF
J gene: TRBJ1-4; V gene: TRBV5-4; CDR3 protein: ASSDDSGGAREKLF
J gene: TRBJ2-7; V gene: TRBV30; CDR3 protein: AWSSGTGGFYEQY
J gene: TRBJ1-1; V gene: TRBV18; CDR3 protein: ASSGQVKEAF
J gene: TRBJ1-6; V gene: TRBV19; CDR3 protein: ASSLKGVIPPLH
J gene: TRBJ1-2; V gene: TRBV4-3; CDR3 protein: ASSQILGVGYT
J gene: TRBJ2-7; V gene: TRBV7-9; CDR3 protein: ASSLDSASYEQY
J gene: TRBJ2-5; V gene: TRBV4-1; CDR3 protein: ASSHGETQY